This T cell receptor beta chain was recovered during a study of blood T cells in healthy people across ages. As to this clonotype: The antigen is undetermined.

The CDR3 is 14 residues long. The V end lost 5 bases, the J end lost 2 bases, and 10 bases lay between the germline ends. Germline-derived CDR1 and CDR2 are ENHRY and SYGVKD. A second PCR of about 7 to 11 cycles used a sample-barcoded 5' primer and a J-beta primer mix. A tag from a template-switch adaptor with 12 random nucleotides marked each cDNA molecule. A single record per CDR3 protein comes from TCRdb applying MiXCR to the 5' RACE reads. The sample contains 1 million to 1.2 million distinct CDR3 sequences, roughly two fifths of which appear only once. Notes on the study in general: Diversity figures based on one million T cells were deemed too low.

Healthy individuals of Caucasian origin from Russia, aged roughly 6 to 95, served as donors. The sequenced sample was blood. The sequence came from a man aged 18-30 years in good health. J is TRBJ1-5 and V is TRBV10-3, with D maybe TRBD1 (5 bases). Here the CDR3 reads CAISRGFGNQPQHF. DNA of the CDR3: TGTGCCATCAGTCGGGGCTTCGGCAATCAGCCCCAGCATTTT.